The 28 T cell receptor beta chains in this list originate from one sample, sequenced in a study of blood T cell repertoires in COVID-19. Sequencing was performed with immunoSEQ multiplex PCR; in TCRdb, only in-frame clones are kept and a portion is missing. The sample yields hundreds of thousands of clones, roughly 90% seen once. Sequencing used peripheral blood. The source is a man younger than 35 with active or convalescent COVID-19.

The V and J genes are TRBV6-4 and TRBJ2-7; TRBD1 matches at 8 bases. The CDR3 has 13 amino acids. Germline assignment: CDR1 MRHNA and CDR2 SNTAGT. V was clipped by 6 bases and J by 3 bases; unmatched bases: 4. DNA of the CDR3: TGTGCCAGCAGCCTCGGACAGGGCTACGAGCAGTACTTC. It encodes CASSLGQGYEQYF.

This sequence joins TRBV4-3 and TRBJ1-3, with a weak D call TRBD1 (6 bases). Trimming pared 3 bases from V and 0 bases from J, leaving 18 bases between. The CDR3 covers 18 residues. Germline CDR1 is LGHNA and CDR2 is YSLEER. CDR3 amino acids: CASSQDGRGASSGNTIYF. CDR3 nucleotide sequence: TGCGCCAGCAGCCAGGATGGGAGGGGGGCAAGCTCTGGAAACACCATATATTTT.

The genes are TRBV27 and TRBJ2-7; TRBD1 agrees at 10 bases. Unmatched junction bases numbered 7, after V lost 4 bases and J lost 7 bases. Per the germline V gene, CDR1 is MNHEY and CDR2 is SMNVEV (reference sequence). CDR3 size: 14 residues. CDR3 in amino acids: CASSSGQGSGEQYF. The CDR3, as DNA: TGTGCCAGCAGTTCGGGACAGGGGAGCGGAGAGCAGTACTTC.

This chain connects TRBV13 to TRBJ1-2; 9 bases fit TRBD1. The CDR3 extends over 14 amino acids. The germline V gene has CDR1 PRHDT and CDR2 FYEKMQ (reference sequence). J lost 2 bases, V lost 5 bases, and 3 bases had no gene match. The CDR3 loop reads CASSPGTGNYGYTF. The DNA of the CDR3 is TGTGCCAGCAGCCCGGGGACAGGGAACTATGGCTACACCTTC. Based on the CDR3 plus reference TRBV13 and TRBJ1-2, the full variable domain is AAGVIQSPRHLIKEKRETATLKCYPIPRHDTVYWYQQGPGQDPQFLISFYEKMQSDKGSIPDRFSAQQFSDYHSELNMSSLELGDSALYFCASSPGTGNYGYTFGSGTRLTVV.

This chain uses TRBV5-1 with TRBJ2-1, with 9 bases identical to TRBD2. CDR1 is SGHRS and CDR2 is YFSETQ in the germline V gene. The CDR3 totals 17 residues. The junction had 10 bases not matched to a gene; V was cut back by 2 bases and J by 4 bases. The CDR3 bases are TGCGCCAGCAGCTTCTCAGCGGCTAGCGGGGAGTACAATGAGCAGTTCTTC. This sequence encodes CASSFSAASGEYNEQFF.

The CDR3 nucleotides read TGTGCCAGCAGCGTGGACAGATTTTCGGAAGCTTTCTTT. Protein: CASSVDRFSEAFF. The chain recombines TRBV9 with TRBJ1-1, with a tentative D call TRBD1 (6 bases). The CDR3 runs 13 residues. V shed 2 bases and J shed 8 bases, with 13 bases lying between them. Looked up from germline, CDR1 is SGDLS and CDR2 is YYNGEE. The entire variable domain, with the rest obtained from reference TRBV9 and TRBJ1-1, is as follows: DSGVTQTPKHLITATGQRVTLRCSPRSGDLSVYWYQQSLDQGLQFLIQYYNGEERAKGNILERFSAQQFPDLHSELNLSSLELGDSALYFCASSVDRFSEAFFGQGTRLTVV.

This clone was seen a few times. This chain connects TRBV27 to TRBJ2-7; TRBD2 aligns across 11 bases. V gave up 4 bases and J gave up 2 bases; unmatched junction bases: 4. CDR3 length: 15 residues. Germline lookup yields CDR1 MNHEY and CDR2 SMNVEV (reference sequence). The CDR3 sequence: CASSSGTSGPYEQYF. DNA for the CDR3: TGTGCCAGCAGTTCAGGGACTAGCGGCCCCTACGAGCAGTACTTC.

The V call is TRBV5-1, the J call TRBJ1-1, with D possibly matching TRBD1 (5 bases). This CDR3 region has 16 residues. Germline lookup yields CDR1 SGHRS and CDR2 YFSETQ. The germline V and J ends were trimmed by 3 bases and 5 bases, with 20 bases remaining between them. The CDR3 is CASSSGSGDFRTEAFF. The CDR3 nucleotides are TGCGCCAGCAGCTCCGGATCGGGGGACTTCCGGACTGAAGCTTTCTTT.

Only one count was recorded for this clone. The chain has TRBV18 and TRBJ1-5; no definite D call. Germline loops: CDR1 KGHSH, CDR2 LQKENI. Trimming removed 1 base at V and 6 bases at J, with 16 bases between. The CDR3 length is 16 residues. DNA of the CDR3: TGTGCCAGCTCACCACGTTTGGAAGTTACGGGTCAGCCCCAGCATTTT. Translated, it gives CASSPRLEVTGQPQHF.

Details on this clone: Within the sample, other DNA sequences also encode this same CDR3. The V gene is TRBV5-6, the J gene TRBJ2-7; D is possibly TRBD1 (5 bases). Trimming shortened V by 0 bases and J by 1 base, and 5 bases separated the two germline ends. In germline, CDR1 is SGHDT, CDR2 YYEEEE. The CDR3 loop spans 13 amino acids. CDR3 nucleotides: TGTGCCAGCAGCTTGGGACAGTCCTACGAGCAGTACTTC. Its translation is CASSLGQSYEQYF.

The V gene is TRBV6-5, the J gene TRBJ1-5; D may be TRBD1 (5 bases). Between the trimmed V and J ends, which lost 7 bases and 9 bases, there was a span of 13 bases. The germline gives CDR1 MNHEY, CDR2 SVGAGI. There are 12 residues in the CDR3. The CDR3 is CASMNGGRPQHF. The CDR3 DNA follows: TGTGCCAGCATGAACGGGGGAAGGCCCCAGCATTTT.

The rearrangement joins TRBV11-2 to TRBJ2-3, with 8 bases that match TRBD2. The V segment lost 4 bases and the J segment 0 bases; nucleotides outside the gene matches: 6. CDR1 and CDR2 (germline): SGHAT, FQNNGV. The CDR3 is made up of 16 amino acids. CDR3 in DNA: TGTGCCAGCAGCTCCTTAGCGGGGTATAGCACAGATACGCAGTATTTT. Translation: CASSSLAGYSTDTQYF.

This chain joins TRBV2 and TRBJ2-7; TRBD1 might be the D (6 bases). This CDR3 is built from 14 residues. Germline V gives CDR1 SNHLY, CDR2 FYNNEI. V lost 5 bases to trimming and J lost 0 bases, with 11 bases between them. The CDR3 DNA reads as TGTGCCAGCAGTCTTCAGGGGAGCTCCTACGAGCAGTACTTC. Its translation: CASSLQGSSYEQYF.

The CDR3 loop is CASSTGDGTQYF. DNA for the CDR3: TGTGCCAGTAGTACAGGGGATGGTACGCAGTATTTT. The V gene is TRBV19, the J gene TRBJ2-3, with D maybe TRBD1 (6 bases). Germline lookup yields CDR1 LNHDA and CDR2 SQIVND (reference sequence). Trimming cost V 4 bases and J 8 bases, with 10 bases left between them. The length of the CDR3 is 12 residues. Complete variable domain (other parts from reference TRBV19 and TRBJ2-3): DGGITQSPKYLFRKEGQNVTLSCEQNLNHDAMYWYRQDPGQGLRLIYYSQIVNDFQKGDIAEGYSVSREKKESFPLTVTSAQKNPTAFYLCASSTGDGTQYFGPGTRLTVL.

The gene calls are TRBV18 and TRBJ1-5; no clear D. This CDR3 has 13 residues. V was cut by 4 bases and J by 3 bases, with 7 bases left in between. The germline V gene has CDR1 KGHSH and CDR2 LQKENI. The CDR3 is CASSQELNQPQHF. Written as DNA, the CDR3 is TGTGCCAGCTCACAGGAGCTCAATCAGCCCCAGCATTTT.

The rearrangement links TRBV7-2 to TRBJ1-5, with 10 bases that match TRBD1. Trimming took 5 bases from V and 1 from J; bases not matched to a gene: 2. The V gene's germline CDR1 is SGHTA and CDR2 FQGNSA. This CDR3 is built from 15 residues. The CDR3 reads CASSRDRGSNQPQHF. The CDR3 nucleotides read TGTGCCAGCAGCCGGGACAGGGGAAGCAATCAGCCCCAGCATTTT.

Remarks on this clone: The sample contains more than one DNA sequence encoding this CDR3. This chain joins TRBV5-5 and TRBJ2-5; TRBD2 matches at 11 bases. The CDR3 totals 15 residues. Trimming at V came to 4 bases and at J to 1 base, leaving 3 bases not matched to a gene. CDR1 SGHKS and CDR2 YYEKEE come from the germline V gene (reference sequence). The DNA for the CDR3 is TGTGCCAGCAGCCTTAGCGGGGGGGGCCAAGAGACCCAGTACTTC. This sequence encodes CASSLSGGGQETQYF.

V is TRBV18 and J is TRBJ2-1; 12 bases line up with TRBD2. CDR1 and CDR2 (germline): KGHSH, LQKENI. The CDR3 runs to 15 residues. V dropped 3 bases and J dropped 5; count of bases not matched to a gene: 2. The CDR3 DNA sequence: TGTGCCAGCTCACCCCGGACTAGCGGGAACAATGAGCAGTTCTTC. This sequence encodes CASSPRTSGNNEQFF.

The chain links TRBV5-1 to TRBJ2-2; the D is unclear. V lost 7 bases to trimming and J lost 4 bases, with 8 bases between them. The CDR3 is 12 amino acids. Germline values: CDR1 SGHRS, CDR2 YFSETQ. CDR3 protein: CASQDFTGELFF. Here the CDR3 DNA reads TGCGCCAGCCAAGACTTCACCGGGGAGCTGTTTTTT.

This sequence joins TRBV24-1 and TRBJ1-2; 8 bases line up with TRBD1. CDR1 and CDR2 (germline): KGHDR, SFDVKD. This CDR3 contains 16 residues. Trimming took 1 base from V and 4 from J; bases not matched to a gene: 7. The DNA of the CDR3 is TGTGCCACCAGTGATTTAACGGACAGGGAAGGCTATGGCTACACCTTC. Encoded protein: CATSDLTDREGYGYTF.

V and J are TRBV14 and TRBJ2-5; the D gene is possibly TRBD2 (5 bases). The germline V gene encodes CDR1 SGHDN and CDR2 FVKESK. The CDR3 spans 17 residues. V was cut by 0 bases and J by 1 base, with 15 bases left in between. DNA for the CDR3: TGTGCCAGCAGCCAAGATGGGGTGGCGGGTCCCCAAGAGACCCAGTACTTC. This encodes CASSQDGVAGPQETQYF.

The V gene is TRBV3-1 (or the pseudogene TRBV3-2), the J gene TRBJ1-2; 7 bases match TRBD1. Germline CDR1 is LGHDT and CDR2 is YNNKEL (reference sequence). J was trimmed by 11 bases and V by 1 base; bases with no gene match: 13. The CDR3 spans 15 residues. CDR3 sequence: CASSQVLEWSRGYTF. The DNA for the CDR3 is TGTGCCAGCAGCCAAGTTTTGGAATGGAGCAGGGGGTACACCTTC.

This clone has a handful of counts. The V gene is TRBV2, the J gene TRBJ2-2, with 9 bases lining up with TRBD1. Trimming removed 6 bases from V and 6 bases from J; junction bases left unmatched: 8. The CDR3 covers 15 residues. Germline-derived CDR1 and CDR2 are SNHLY and FYNNEI. The CDR3 bases are TGTGCCAGCAGGGCCGGGACAGGGAGCGCCGGGGAGCTGTTTTTT. Its protein is CASRAGTGSAGELFF.

The chain employs TRBV7-9 and TRBJ2-1; the D is unclear. CDR3 length equals 12 residues. The germline V gene has CDR1 SEHNR and CDR2 FQNEAQ (reference sequence). Trimming left V 0 bases short and J 6 bases short, with 3 bases between. Here the CDR3 reads CASSLAVNEQFF. CDR3 DNA sequence: TGTGCCAGCAGCTTAGCCGTCAATGAGCAGTTCTTC.

V and J are TRBV7-8 and TRBJ2-1; 11 nucleotides agree with TRBD2. The trim removed 4 bases at V and 4 bases at J, leaving 6 bases unmatched. Germline lookup yields CDR1 SGHVS and CDR2 FQNEAQ. There are 16 residues in the CDR3. The CDR3 DNA follows: TGTGCCAGCAGCTCCAGACTAGCGGGGCCGTACAATGAGCAGTTCTTC. As protein: CASSSRLAGPYNEQFF.

The chain couples TRBV5-5 to TRBJ1-1, with TRBD1 as a possible D gene (5 bases). CDR1 is SGHKS and CDR2 is YYEKEE in the germline V gene (reference sequence). The CDR3 consists of 14 residues. The V end was cut by 0 bases, the J end by 4 bases, with 10 bases between. The DNA of the CDR3 is TGTGCCAGCAGCTTGGGACGCAGGGTCACTGAAGCTTTCTTT. It is translated as CASSLGRRVTEAFF.

The rearrangement uses TRBV5-1 and TRBJ1-5, with a tentative D call TRBD1 (6 bases). The germline V gene encodes CDR1 SGHRS and CDR2 YFSETQ. Trimming took 1 base from V and 7 from J, leaving 9 bases between them. This CDR3 region has 13 residues. CDR3 sequence (DNA): TGCGCCAGCAGCTTGTCAGGGGAGCAGCCCCAGCATTTT. It is translated as CASSLSGEQPQHF.

This chain connects TRBV6-5 to TRBJ2-1; 8 positions match TRBD1. The CDR3 is made up of 15 amino acids. The germline V gene encodes CDR1 MNHEY and CDR2 SVGAGI. V lost 2 bases to trimming and J lost 4 bases; unmatched junction nucleotides: 4. CDR3 sequence: CASSYRDRNYNEQFF. The CDR3 DNA reads as TGTGCCAGCAGTTACCGGGACAGGAATTACAATGAGCAGTTCTTC.